This T cell receptor (beta chain) was identified in a study of T-cell reconstitution after alpha-beta-depleted transplantation in children. For this clonotype: A clone one base away is much larger, so this may be a read error.

Unique molecular identifiers were used in preparing the TCRbeta library. TCRdb called the PCR reads again in MiXCR, with one record for every CDR3 protein. The data hold about 610,000 distinct CDR3 sequences, with about 10% observed a single time. The sequenced sample was PBMCs from the stem cell graft donor, obtained from the stem cell graft. This TCR was sampled from a human donor who donated a stem cell graft to a child with acute myeloid leukemia.

The CDR3 reads CASSPRVNQQFF. The CDR3 region has the DNA TGTGCCAGCAGCCCGAGGGTCAATCAGCAGTTCTTC. This chain joins TRBV14 and TRBJ2-1, with D possibly TRBD2 on 5 matching bases. Germline CDR1 reads SGHDN; CDR2 reads FVKESK. This CDR3 is built from 12 residues.